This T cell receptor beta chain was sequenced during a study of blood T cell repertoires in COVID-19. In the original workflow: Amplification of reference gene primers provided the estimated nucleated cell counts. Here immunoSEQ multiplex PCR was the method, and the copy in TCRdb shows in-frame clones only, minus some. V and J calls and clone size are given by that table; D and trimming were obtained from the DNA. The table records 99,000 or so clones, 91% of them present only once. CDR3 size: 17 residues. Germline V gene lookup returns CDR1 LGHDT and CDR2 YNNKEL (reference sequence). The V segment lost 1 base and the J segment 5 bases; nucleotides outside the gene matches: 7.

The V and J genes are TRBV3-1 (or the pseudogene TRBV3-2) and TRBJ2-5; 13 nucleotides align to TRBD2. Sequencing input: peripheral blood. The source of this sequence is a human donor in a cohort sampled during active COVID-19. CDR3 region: CASSQATSGGAGETQYF. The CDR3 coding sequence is TGTGCCAGCAGCCAAGCAACTAGCGGGGGGGCCGGTGAGACCCAGTACTTC.